This T cell receptor (beta chain) was documented in a study of CD8+ T cells in alopecia areata. The germline gives CDR1 SNHLY, CDR2 FYNNEI. V dropped 3 bases and J dropped 0 bases, with 9 bases sitting between them. CDR3 length equals 15 residues. After isolation, RNA underwent reverse transcription to generate cDNA as the sequencing template. Measured with immunoSEQ multiplex PCR; TCRdb has only the in-frame clones, and not every one. Among about 200,000 clones listed, more than 45% were seen once. Overall study findings and caveats: Many expanded lesional clones persisted in scalp and blood during tofacitinib treatment. For lesional scalp, especially alopecia totalis/universalis, clonality was higher than in normal scalp. There was only one nonresponder, so it was unclear how baseline CD8+ expansion relates to response.

Concerning this clone: The antigen is undetermined.

Stated treatment: oral pan-JAK inhibitor, 5-10 mg twice daily. T lymphocytes (CD4+ and CD8+) were sorted from PBMCs. The V gene is TRBV2, the J gene TRBJ2-4; TRBD1 is a possible D gene (6 bases). The clonotype comes from a human donor with alopecia areata. The source material was CD4+ T cells sorted from blood, sampled at week 24, from a patient treated with tofacitinib. CDR3 in DNA: TGTGCCAGCAGTGATTCCAGGGGAGCCAAAAACATTCAGTACTTC. Translated: CASSDSRGAKNIQYF.